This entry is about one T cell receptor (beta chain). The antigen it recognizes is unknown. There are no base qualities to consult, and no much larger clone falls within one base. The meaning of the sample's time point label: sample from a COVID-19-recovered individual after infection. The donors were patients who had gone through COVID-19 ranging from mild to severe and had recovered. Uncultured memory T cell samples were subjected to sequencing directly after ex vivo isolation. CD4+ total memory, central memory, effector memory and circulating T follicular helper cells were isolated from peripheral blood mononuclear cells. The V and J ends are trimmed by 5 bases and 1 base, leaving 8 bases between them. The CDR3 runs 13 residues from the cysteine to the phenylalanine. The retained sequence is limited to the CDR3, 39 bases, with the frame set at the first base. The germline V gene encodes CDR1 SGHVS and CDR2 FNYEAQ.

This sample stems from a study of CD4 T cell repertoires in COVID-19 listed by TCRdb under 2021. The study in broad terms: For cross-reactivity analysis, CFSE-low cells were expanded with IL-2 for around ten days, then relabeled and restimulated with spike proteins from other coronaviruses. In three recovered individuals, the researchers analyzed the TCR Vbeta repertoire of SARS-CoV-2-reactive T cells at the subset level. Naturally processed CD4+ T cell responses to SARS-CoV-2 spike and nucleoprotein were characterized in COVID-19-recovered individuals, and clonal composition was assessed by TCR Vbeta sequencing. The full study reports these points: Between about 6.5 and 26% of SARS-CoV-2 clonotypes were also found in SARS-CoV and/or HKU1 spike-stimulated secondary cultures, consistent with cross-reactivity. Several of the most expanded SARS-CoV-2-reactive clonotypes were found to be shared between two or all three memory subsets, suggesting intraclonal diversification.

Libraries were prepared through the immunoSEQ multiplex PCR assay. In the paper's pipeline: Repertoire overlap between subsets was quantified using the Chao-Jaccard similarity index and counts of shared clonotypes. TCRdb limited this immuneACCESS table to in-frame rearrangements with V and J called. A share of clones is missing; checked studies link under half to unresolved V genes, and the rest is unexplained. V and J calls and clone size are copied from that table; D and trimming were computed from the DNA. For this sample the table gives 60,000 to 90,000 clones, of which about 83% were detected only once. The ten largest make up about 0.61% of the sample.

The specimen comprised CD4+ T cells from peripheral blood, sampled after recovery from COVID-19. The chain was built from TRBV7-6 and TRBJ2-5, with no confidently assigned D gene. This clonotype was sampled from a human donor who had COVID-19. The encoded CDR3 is CASSTLVQETQYF. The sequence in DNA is TGTGCCAGCAGCACACTCGTCCAAGAGACCCAGTACTTC.